A single sample is the source of the 5 T cell receptor beta chains below, sequenced in a study of radiotherapy plus CTLA-4 blockade in lung cancer. Clones were read by immunoSEQ multiplex PCR, and TCRdb kept only the in-frame ones, dropping some. The table shows some 35,000 clones, with 85% occurring only once. The source was peripheral blood, collected from a patient treated with radiotherapy plus ipilimumab. Receptors originate from a human donor with non-small cell lung cancer who had stable disease on radiotherapy plus ipilimumab.

The chain joins TRBV5-4 to TRBJ2-5; the D gene is possibly TRBD2 (6 bases). V shed 0 bases and J shed 7 bases, with 16 bases lying between them. This CDR3 contains 15 residues. Germline CDR1 and CDR2: SGHNT and YYREEE (reference sequence). The DNA for the CDR3 is TGTGCCAGCAGCTTGGCAGGGCAGAACGGGGGGACCCAGTACTTC. It codes for CASSLAGQNGGTQYF.

V is TRBV13 and J is TRBJ2-4; 9 bases line up with TRBD1. The germline CDR1 and CDR2 sequences are PRHDT and FYEKMQ (reference sequence). With 4 bases clipped from V and 2 bases from J, the junction kept 3 bases outside the gene matches. The CDR3 has 15 residues. CDR3 in DNA: TGTGCCAGCAGCTCCGACAGGGGGACCAAAAACATTCAGTACTTC. Its translation: CASSSDRGTKNIQYF.

The rearrangement links TRBV28 to TRBJ2-7, with TRBD2 matching over 10 bases. V gave up 3 bases and J gave up 4 bases; unmatched junction bases: 9. Germline assignment: CDR1 MDHEN and CDR2 SYDVKM. The CDR3 is made up of 16 amino acids. In nucleotides, the CDR3 is TGTGCCAGCAGTTTGTCTAGCGGGAGCCCCAGGTACGAGCAGTACTTC. It specifies CASSLSSGSPRYEQYF.

The chain joins TRBV7-2 to TRBJ2-3; D may be TRBD2 (6 bases). CDR3 size: 16 residues. Germline V gene data show CDR1 as SGHTA and CDR2 as FQGNSA. Between the trimmed V and J ends, which lost 5 bases and 0 bases, there was a span of 15 bases. This CDR3 is CASSPGGVGSTDTQYF. The DNA of the CDR3 is TGTGCCAGCAGCCCTGGCGGGGTCGGAAGCACAGATACGCAGTATTTT.

The chain is built from TRBV6-1 and TRBJ2-3, with D perhaps matching TRBD1 (5 bases). CDR1 is MNHNS and CDR2 is SASEGT in the germline V gene. V shed 0 bases and J shed 3 bases, with 19 bases lying between them. The CDR3 is made up of 18 amino acids. CDR3 sequence (DNA): TGTGCCAGCAGTGAAGCGATTAGGGCTGCTAGGGGAACAGATACGCAGTATTTT. Encoded protein: CASSEAIRAARGTDTQYF.